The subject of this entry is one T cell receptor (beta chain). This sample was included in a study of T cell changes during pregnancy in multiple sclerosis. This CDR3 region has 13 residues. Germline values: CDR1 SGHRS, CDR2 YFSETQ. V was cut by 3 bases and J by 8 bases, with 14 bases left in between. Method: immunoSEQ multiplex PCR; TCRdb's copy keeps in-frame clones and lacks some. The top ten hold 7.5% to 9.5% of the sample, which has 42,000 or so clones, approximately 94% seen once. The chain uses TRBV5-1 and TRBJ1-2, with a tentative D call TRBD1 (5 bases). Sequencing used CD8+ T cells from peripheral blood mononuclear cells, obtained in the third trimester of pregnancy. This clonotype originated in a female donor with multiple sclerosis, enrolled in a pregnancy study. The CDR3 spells CASSYRQGEGYTF. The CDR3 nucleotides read TGCGCCAGCAGCTACCGCCAGGGTGAAGGCTACACCTTC.